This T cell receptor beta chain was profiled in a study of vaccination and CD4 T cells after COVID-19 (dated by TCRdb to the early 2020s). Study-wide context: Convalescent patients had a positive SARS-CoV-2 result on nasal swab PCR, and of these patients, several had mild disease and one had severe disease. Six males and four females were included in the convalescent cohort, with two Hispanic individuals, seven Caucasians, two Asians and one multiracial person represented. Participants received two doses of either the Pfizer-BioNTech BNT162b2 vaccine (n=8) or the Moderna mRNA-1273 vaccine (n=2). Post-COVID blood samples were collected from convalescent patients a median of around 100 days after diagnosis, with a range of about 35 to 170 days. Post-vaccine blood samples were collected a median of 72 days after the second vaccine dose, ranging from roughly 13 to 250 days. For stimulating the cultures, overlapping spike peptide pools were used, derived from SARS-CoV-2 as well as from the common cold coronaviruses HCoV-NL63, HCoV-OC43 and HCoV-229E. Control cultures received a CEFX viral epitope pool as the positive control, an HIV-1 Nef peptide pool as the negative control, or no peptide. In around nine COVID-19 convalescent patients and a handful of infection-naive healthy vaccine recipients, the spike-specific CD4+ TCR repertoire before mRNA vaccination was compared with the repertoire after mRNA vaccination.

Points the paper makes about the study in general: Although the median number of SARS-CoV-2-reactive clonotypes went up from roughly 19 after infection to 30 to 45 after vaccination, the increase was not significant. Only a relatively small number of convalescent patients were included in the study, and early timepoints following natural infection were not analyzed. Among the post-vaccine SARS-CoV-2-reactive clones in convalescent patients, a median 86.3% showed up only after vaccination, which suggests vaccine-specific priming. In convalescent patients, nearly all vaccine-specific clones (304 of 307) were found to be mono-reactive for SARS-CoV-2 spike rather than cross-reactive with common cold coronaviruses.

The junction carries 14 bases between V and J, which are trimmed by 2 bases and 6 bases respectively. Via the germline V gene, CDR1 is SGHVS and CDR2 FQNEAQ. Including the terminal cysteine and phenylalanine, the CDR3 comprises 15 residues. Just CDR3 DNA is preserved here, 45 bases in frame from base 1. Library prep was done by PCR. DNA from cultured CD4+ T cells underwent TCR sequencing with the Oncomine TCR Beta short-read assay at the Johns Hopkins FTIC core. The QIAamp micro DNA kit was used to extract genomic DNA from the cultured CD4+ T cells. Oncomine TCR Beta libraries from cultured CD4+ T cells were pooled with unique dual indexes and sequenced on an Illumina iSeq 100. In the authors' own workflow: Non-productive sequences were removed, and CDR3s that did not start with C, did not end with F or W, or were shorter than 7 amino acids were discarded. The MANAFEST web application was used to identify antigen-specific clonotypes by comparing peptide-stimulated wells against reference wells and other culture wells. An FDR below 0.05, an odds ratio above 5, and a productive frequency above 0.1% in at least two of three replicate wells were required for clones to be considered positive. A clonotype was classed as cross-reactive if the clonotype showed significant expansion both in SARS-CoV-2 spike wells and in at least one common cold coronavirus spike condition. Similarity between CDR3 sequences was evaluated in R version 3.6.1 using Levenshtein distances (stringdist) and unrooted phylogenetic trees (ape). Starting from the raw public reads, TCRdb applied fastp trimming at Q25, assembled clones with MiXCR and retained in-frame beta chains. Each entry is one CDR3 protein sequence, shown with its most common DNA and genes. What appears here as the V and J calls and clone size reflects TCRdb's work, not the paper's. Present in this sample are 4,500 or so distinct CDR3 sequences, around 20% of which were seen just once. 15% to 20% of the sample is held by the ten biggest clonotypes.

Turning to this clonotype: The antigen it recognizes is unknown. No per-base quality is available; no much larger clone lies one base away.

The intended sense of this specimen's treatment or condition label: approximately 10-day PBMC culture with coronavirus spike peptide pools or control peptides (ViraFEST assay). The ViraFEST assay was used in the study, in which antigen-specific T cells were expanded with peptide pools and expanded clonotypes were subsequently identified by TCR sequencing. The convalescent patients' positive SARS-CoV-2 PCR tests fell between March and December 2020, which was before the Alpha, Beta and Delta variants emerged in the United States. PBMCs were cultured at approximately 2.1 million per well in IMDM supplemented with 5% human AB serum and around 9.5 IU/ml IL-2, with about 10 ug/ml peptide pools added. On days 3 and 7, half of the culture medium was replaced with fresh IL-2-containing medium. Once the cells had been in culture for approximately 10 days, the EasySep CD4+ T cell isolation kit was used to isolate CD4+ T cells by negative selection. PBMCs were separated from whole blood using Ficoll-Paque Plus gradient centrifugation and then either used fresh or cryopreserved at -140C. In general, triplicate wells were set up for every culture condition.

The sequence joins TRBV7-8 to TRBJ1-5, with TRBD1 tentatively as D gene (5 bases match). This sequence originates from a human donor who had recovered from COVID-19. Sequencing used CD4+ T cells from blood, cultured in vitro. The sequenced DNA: TGTGCCAGCAGCTTACGGCAGGGAGAGGCTCAGCCCCAGCATTTT. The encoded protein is CASSLRQGEAQPQHF.